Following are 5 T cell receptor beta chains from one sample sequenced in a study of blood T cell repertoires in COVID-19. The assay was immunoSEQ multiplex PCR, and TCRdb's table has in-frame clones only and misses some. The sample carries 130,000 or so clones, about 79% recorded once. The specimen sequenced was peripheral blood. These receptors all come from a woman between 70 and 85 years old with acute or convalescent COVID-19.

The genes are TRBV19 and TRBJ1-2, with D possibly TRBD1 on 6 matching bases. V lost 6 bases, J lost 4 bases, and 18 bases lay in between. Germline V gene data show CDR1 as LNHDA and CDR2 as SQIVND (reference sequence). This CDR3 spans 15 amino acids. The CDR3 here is CASSSGGPAGYGYTF. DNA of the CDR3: TGTGCCAGTAGCTCGGGGGGCCCTGCGGGCTATGGCTACACCTTC.

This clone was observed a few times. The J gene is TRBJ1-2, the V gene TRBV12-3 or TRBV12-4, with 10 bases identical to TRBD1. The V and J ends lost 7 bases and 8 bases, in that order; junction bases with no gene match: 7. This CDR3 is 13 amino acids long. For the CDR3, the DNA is TGTGCCAGCATAGCGACAGGGGGCGCAGGCTACACCTTC. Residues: CASIATGGAGYTF.

CDR3 bases: TGTGCCAGCAGTGAAACGGGACTCCTCCTAGGCGAGCAGTACTTC. This sequence encodes CASSETGLLLGEQYF. The gene calls are TRBV2 and TRBJ2-7; D perhaps matches TRBD2 (6 bases). The ends were cut back, 2 bases at V and 6 bases at J, with 17 bases in the middle. From germline, CDR1 is SNHLY and CDR2 FYNNEI. This CDR3 has 15 amino acids.

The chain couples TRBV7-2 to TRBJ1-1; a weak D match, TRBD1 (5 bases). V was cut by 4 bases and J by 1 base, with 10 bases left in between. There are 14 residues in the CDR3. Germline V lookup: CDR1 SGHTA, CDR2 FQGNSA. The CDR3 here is CASSSWGGNTEAFF. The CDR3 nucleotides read TGTGCCAGCAGCTCATGGGGCGGGAACACTGAAGCTTTCTTT.

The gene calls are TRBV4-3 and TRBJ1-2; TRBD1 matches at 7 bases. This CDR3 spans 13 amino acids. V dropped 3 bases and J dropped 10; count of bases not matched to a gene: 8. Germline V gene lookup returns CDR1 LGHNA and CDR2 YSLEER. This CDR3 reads CASSHNRDSPYTF. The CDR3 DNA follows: TGCGCCAGCAGCCATAACCGGGACAGTCCCTACACCTTC.